Below are 19 T cell receptor beta chains sequenced from a single sample in a study of breast tumors, draining lymph nodes, adjacent tissues. Breast cancer patients provided tissue from their axillary draining lymph nodes. TCRdb fed the multiplex PCR reads into MiXCR, producing one record per CDR3 protein. The sample carries roughly 110,000 distinct CDR3 sequences, more than 30% recorded once. The sample was axillary lymph node tissue. These receptors were obtained from a female donor with breast cancer. Some clones in this sample may be carry-over from other donors' samples.

At least ten counts were recorded for this clonotype. J is TRBJ2-6 and V is TRBV2; weak D call: TRBD1 (5 bases). Germline lookup yields CDR1 SNHLY and CDR2 FYNNEI. The CDR3 extends over 17 amino acids. Trimming shortened V by 7 bases and J by 2 bases, and 18 bases separated the two germline ends. CDR3 in amino acids: CASTDLRLGPGANVLTF. In nucleotides, the CDR3 is TGTGCCAGCACCGACTTAAGGCTGGGGCCTGGGGCCAACGTCCTGACTTTC.

The rearrangement links TRBV11-1 to TRBJ2-2, with D maybe TRBD2 (7 bases). The CDR3 is 18 residues long. Germline lookup yields CDR1 SGHAT and CDR2 FQDESV (reference sequence). V was trimmed by 8 bases and J by 2 bases, leaving 24 bases between them. CDR3 nucleotide sequence: TGTGCCAGCGGAGCTCCTACGAGGGGGACTAAAAACACCGGGGAGCTGTTTTTT. It is translated as CASGAPTRGTKNTGELFF.

The V call is TRBV6-5, the J call TRBJ2-7; D call uncertain. Trimming took 5 bases from V and 0 from J, leaving 8 bases between them. The CDR3 has 13 amino acids. Germline V gene lookup returns CDR1 MNHEY and CDR2 SVGAGI. CDR3 sequence (DNA): TGTGCCAGCAGTCATTGGGTCTCCTACGAGCAGTACTTC. Residues: CASSHWVSYEQYF.

In its sample, this clonotype was seen many times. This chain links TRBV7-3 with TRBJ2-1, with D perhaps matching TRBD1 or TRBD2 (5 bases each). There are 12 residues in the CDR3. Germline V gene lookup returns CDR1 SGHTA and CDR2 FQGTGA. The germline V and J ends were trimmed by 2 bases and 11 bases, with 10 bases remaining between them. CDR3 bases: TGTGCCAGCAGCTTAGGGACCGAAAAGCAGTTCTTC. It translates to CASSLGTEKQFF. Full variable domain (rest looked up from reference TRBV7-3 and TRBJ2-1): GAGVSQTPSNKVTEKGKYVELRCDPISGHTALYWYRQSLGQGPEFLIYFQGTGAADDSGLPNDRFFAVRPEGSVSTLKIQRTERGDSAVYLCASSLGTEKQFFGPGTRLTVL.

This clonotype was seen many times. As DNA, the CDR3 is TGTGCCAGCAGGACCCTTCTTGAGCGGAGGAACACCGGGGAGCTGTTTTTT. It yields the protein CASRTLLERRNTGELFF. The gene calls are TRBV2 and TRBJ2-2; possibly TRBD2 for D (5 bases). CDR1 and CDR2 (germline): SNHLY, FYNNEI. CDR3 size: 17 residues. V was pared by 6 bases and J by 1 base, with 18 bases between.

The rearrangement links TRBV7-9 to TRBJ2-7, with 9 positions matching TRBD2. CDR1 is SEHNR, CDR2 FQNEAQ, per germline (reference sequence). The CDR3 has 14 residues. V was clipped by 2 bases and J by 4 bases; unmatched bases: 3. CDR3 nucleotide sequence: TGTGCCAGCAGCTTACGTAGCGGGAGTTACGAGCAGTACTTC. Translation gives CASSLRSGSYEQYF.

This clonotype was picked up many times. This chain connects TRBV5-8 to TRBJ1-2; the match to TRBD1 covers 12 bases. J lost 4 bases, V lost 2 bases, and 3 bases had no gene match. The CDR3 contains 15 residues. Germline-derived CDR1 and CDR2 are SGHTS and YDEGEE. CDR3 DNA sequence: TGTGCCAGCAGCTTCGGGACAGGGGGCGTCTATGGCTACACCTTC. Residues: CASSFGTGGVYGYTF. The full variable domain, rest sourced from reference TRBV5-8 and TRBJ1-2, is EAGVTQSPTHLIKTRGQQATLRCSPISGHTSVYWYQQALGLGLQFLLWYDEGEERNRGNFPPRFSGRQFPNYSSELNVNALELEDSALYLCASSFGTGGVYGYTFGSGTRLTVV.

This clonotype was seen many times. J is TRBJ2-4 and V is TRBV4-3; 10 positions match TRBD2. After removal of 0 bases from V and 1 base from J, the junction contained 3 bases not matched to a gene. CDR1 LGHNA and CDR2 YSLEER come from the germline V gene. CDR3 length: 17 residues. The CDR3 spells CASSQDVTSGAKNIQYF. The CDR3 DNA sequence: TGCGCCAGCAGCCAAGATGTGACTAGCGGGGCCAAAAACATTCAGTACTTC.

This clonotype occurred many times. The chain carries TRBV20-1 and TRBJ2-1; D is possibly TRBD2 (5 bases). Germline assignment: CDR1 DFQATT and CDR2 SNEGSKA (reference sequence). CDR3 length: 11 amino acids. The CDR3 reads CPWRHCDEQFF. CDR3 nucleotide sequence: TGCCCATGGAGGCACTGCGATGAGCAGTTCTTC.

This clonotype occurred many times. The rearrangement links TRBV6-5 to TRBJ1-4; D is ambiguous. V lost 5 bases, J lost 3 bases, and 16 bases lay in between. This CDR3 contains 16 residues. Per germline, CDR1 MNHEY and CDR2 SVGAGI. The CDR3 protein is CASSPMTGNPNEKLFF. The CDR3 DNA follows: TGTGCCAGCAGTCCCATGACCGGGAATCCTAATGAAAAACTGTTTTTT.

In this sample, this clonotype turned up many times. The chain couples TRBV2 to TRBJ2-7; D is undetermined. This CDR3 comprises 11 residues. Trimming removed 4 bases from V and 6 bases from J, with 7 bases in between. Germline assignment: CDR1 SNHLY and CDR2 FYNNEI. The chain's CDR3 is CASSGQSEQYF. CDR3 nucleotides: TGTGCCAGCAGTGGGCAGTCCGAGCAGTACTTC. The full variable domain, in which reference TRBV2 and TRBJ2-7 provide the parts outside the CDR3, is EPEVTQTPSHQVTQMGQEVILRCVPISNHLYFYWYRQILGQKVEFLVSFYNNEISEKSEIFDDQFSVERPDGSNFTLKIRSTKLEDSAMYFCASSGQSEQYFGPGTRLTVT.

Ten or more counts support this clonotype. V gene TRBV4-1 combines with J gene TRBJ2-7; 10 bases are a match to TRBD2. Trimming took 0 bases from V and 2 from J; bases not matched to a gene: 4. Germline CDR1 and CDR2: MGHRA and YSYEKL. The CDR3 length is 16 residues. The CDR3 sequence is CASSQDASGSTYEQYF. The CDR3 DNA sequence: TGCGCCAGCAGCCAAGACGCTAGCGGGAGTACCTACGAGCAGTACTTC.

This clonotype came up many times. The chain has TRBV7-2 and TRBJ2-3, with 11 nucleotides matching TRBD2. Germline V gene data show CDR1 as SGHTA and CDR2 as FQGNSA. Trimming removed 5 bases from V and 1 base from J; junction bases left unmatched: 5. The CDR3 is 16 residues long. CDR3 nucleotide sequence: TGTGCCAGCAGCCGTACTAGCGGGAGTGGCACAGATACGCAGTATTTT. Protein product: CASSRTSGSGTDTQYF.

This clonotype was picked up many times. The rearrangement uses TRBV20-1 and TRBJ2-1; 9 positions match TRBD2. After removal of 6 bases from V and 5 bases from J, the junction contained 11 bases not matched to a gene. This CDR3 contains 15 residues. CDR1 and CDR2 (germline): DFQATT, SNEGSKA (reference sequence). The CDR3 protein is CSAAPGGGVHNEQFF. CDR3 DNA: TGCAGTGCAGCCCCCGGCGGGGGGGTACACAATGAGCAGTTCTTC.

This clonotype has ten or more counts. V is TRBV3-1 and J is TRBJ1-5, with D uncertain. The CDR3 covers 14 residues. Per germline, CDR1 LGHDT and CDR2 YNNKEL (reference sequence). Trimming removed 0 bases from V and 4 bases from J, with 7 bases in between. The DNA of the CDR3 is TGTGCCAGCAGCCAAGAGGTCGGGAATCAGCCCCAGCATTTT. Translated, it gives CASSQEVGNQPQHF. Full variable domain (outside the CDR3, taken from reference TRBV3-1 and TRBJ1-5): DTAVSQTPKYLVTQMGNDKSIKCEQNLGHDTMYWYKQDSKKFLKIMFSYNNKELIINETVPNRFSPKSPDKAHLNLHINSLELGDSAVYFCASSQEVGNQPQHFGDGTRLSIL.

The sample holds a few counts of this clonotype. V usage is TRBV5-5 and J usage is TRBJ2-5; no firm D call. Germline V gives CDR1 SGHKS, CDR2 YYEKEE (reference sequence). There are 14 residues in the CDR3. Trimming took off 6 bases at V and 2 bases at J, with 14 bases between the two ends. The CDR3: CASTQYRVQETQYF. In DNA, the CDR3 is TGTGCCAGCACCCAGTACAGAGTTCAAGAGACCCAGTACTTC.

This clonotype was recorded at least ten times. V gene TRBV4-3 combines with J gene TRBJ2-1; D is ambiguous. V lost 4 bases to trimming and J lost 4 bases, with 11 bases between them. Germline lookup yields CDR1 LGHNA and CDR2 YSLEER. The CDR3 runs to 14 residues. CDR3 coding DNA: TGCGCCAGCAGCCGAGACGTGGCGTACAATGAGCAGTTCTTC. This sequence encodes CASSRDVAYNEQFF.

J is TRBJ2-7 and V is TRBV2; TRBD1 matches 8 bases. Germline V lookup: CDR1 SNHLY, CDR2 FYNNEI. Germline trimming cut 6 bases from V and 4 bases from J; bases unmatched to any gene: 8. The CDR3 is 14 residues long. The CDR3 sequence: CASRDRTGGYEQYF. DNA for the CDR3: TGTGCCAGCAGAGATCGCACAGGGGGTTACGAGCAGTACTTC. Full variable domain (rest looked up from reference TRBV2 and TRBJ2-7): EPEVTQTPSHQVTQMGQEVILRCVPISNHLYFYWYRQILGQKVEFLVSFYNNEISEKSEIFDDQFSVERPDGSNFTLKIRSTKLEDSAMYFCASRDRTGGYEQYFGPGTRLTVT.

The chain couples TRBV7-2 to TRBJ2-6; D remains ambiguous. Looked up from germline, CDR1 is SGHTA and CDR2 is FQGNSA. Trimming removed 0 bases at V and 0 bases at J, with 3 bases between. This CDR3 comprises 15 residues. The CDR3 is CASSLAGSGANVLTF. The CDR3 bases are TGTGCCAGCAGCTTAGCAGGCTCTGGGGCCAACGTCCTGACTTTC.